This is a list of T cell receptor beta chains from one sample in a study of radiation and T cells in renal cell carcinoma. Here immunoSEQ multiplex PCR was the method, and the copy in TCRdb shows in-frame clones only, minus some. The profile shows 100,000 to 150,000 clones, more than 75% of them singletons. The sample consisted of blood, taken from a patient whose treatment included radiotherapy and nephrectomy. The receptors originated from a woman aged 70-85 years with renal cell carcinoma. Each CDR3 is given with its conserved first and last residue. The order of the fields is D gene, J gene, clone size, V gene, CDR3 protein, CDR3 DNA. A D gene is named only where the DNA matches it firmly. The size of a clone is reported for some rows only, either as once, few or many, or as a class for expanded clones.

D gene: NA; J gene: TRBJ1-1; clone size: NA; V gene: TRBV29-1; CDR3 protein: CSVTKGGNTEAFF; CDR3 DNA: TGCAGCGTTACAAAGGGGGGGAACACTGAAGCTTTCTTT
D gene: NA; J gene: TRBJ1-2; clone size: NA; V gene: TRBV2; CDR3 protein: CASSEARAGYTF; CDR3 DNA: TGTGCCAGCAGTGAAGCCAGGGCTGGCTACACCTTC
D gene: TRBD2; J gene: TRBJ2-3; clone size: NA; V gene: TRBV6-1; CDR3 protein: CASSDQAGGTDTQYF; CDR3 DNA: TGTGCCAGCAGTGACCAGGCGGGGGGCACAGATACGCAGTATTTT
D gene: NA; J gene: TRBJ2-7; clone size: once; V gene: TRBV5-6; CDR3 protein: CASSQAAGDTYEQYF; CDR3 DNA: TGTGCCAGCAGCCAGGCAGCAGGGGACACCTACGAGCAGTACTTC
D gene: TRBD1; J gene: TRBJ1-3; clone size: once; V gene: TRBV2; CDR3 protein: CASSPRLTGGTGNTIYF; CDR3 DNA: TGTGCCAGCAGTCCCAGACTTACAGGGGGTACTGGAAACACCATATATTTT
D gene: TRBD2; J gene: TRBJ2-1; clone size: NA; V gene: TRBV9; CDR3 protein: CASSGVAGGPNEQFF; CDR3 DNA: TGTGCCAGCAGCGGAGTAGCGGGGGGGCCCAATGAGCAGTTCTTC
D gene: TRBD1; J gene: TRBJ1-2; clone size: NA; V gene: TRBV7-2; CDR3 protein: CASSFDRGRNYGYTF; CDR3 DNA: TGTGCCAGCAGCTTTGACAGGGGGCGTAACTATGGCTACACCTTC
D gene: NA; J gene: TRBJ1-3; clone size: NA; V gene: TRBV29-1; CDR3 protein: CSVGPRTSLGNTIYF; CDR3 DNA: TGCAGCGTTGGGCCACGGACATCACTCGGAAACACCATATATTTT
D gene: NA; J gene: TRBJ1-2; clone size: NA; V gene: TRBV6-5; CDR3 protein: CASAGGVTNYGYTF; CDR3 DNA: TGTGCCAGCGCTGGGGGGGTGACTAACTATGGCTACACCTTC
D gene: TRBD1; J gene: TRBJ1-4; clone size: NA; V gene: TRBV7-9; CDR3 protein: CASSSGQGATNEKLFF; CDR3 DNA: TGTGCCAGCAGCTCGGGACAGGGGGCAACTAATGAAAAACTGTTTTTT
D gene: NA; J gene: TRBJ2-1; clone size: NA; V gene: TRBV9; CDR3 protein: CASSPANDNEQFF; CDR3 DNA: TGTGCCAGCAGCCCGGCAAATGACAATGAGCAGTTCTTC
D gene: NA; J gene: TRBJ1-2; clone size: NA; V gene: TRBV25-1; CDR3 protein: CASVGGGYVGYTF; CDR3 DNA: TGTGCCTCCGTGGGGGGGGGCTATGTGGGCTACACCTTC
D gene: NA; J gene: TRBJ2-1; clone size: NA; V gene: TRBV7-7; CDR3 protein: CASSLRGYNEQFF; CDR3 DNA: TGTGCTAGCAGCTTAAGGGGGTACAATGAGCAGTTCTTC
D gene: TRBD1; J gene: TRBJ1-4; clone size: NA; V gene: TRBV28; CDR3 protein: CAESGQGREKLFF; CDR3 DNA: TGTGCCGAGTCGGGACAGGGGCGGGAAAAACTGTTTTTT
D gene: TRBD1; J gene: TRBJ2-1; clone size: NA; V gene: TRBV19; CDR3 protein: CASSIDRTGAYNEQFF; CDR3 DNA: TGTGCCAGTAGTATAGATCGGACAGGGGCCTACAATGAGCAGTTCTTC
D gene: TRBD1; J gene: TRBJ2-3; clone size: few; V gene: TRBV30; CDR3 protein: CAWSPPGQGLYTQYF; CDR3 DNA: TGTGCCTGGAGTCCCCCGGGACAGGGGTTATATACGCAGTATTTT
D gene: NA; J gene: TRBJ2-3; clone size: NA; V gene: TRBV7-2; CDR3 protein: CASSLGGRGRATDTQYF; CDR3 DNA: TGTGCCAGCAGCTTAGGGGGACGAGGCAGAGCAACAGATACGCAGTATTTT
D gene: NA; J gene: TRBJ2-3; clone size: NA; V gene: TRBV30; CDR3 protein: CAWSVRVSGTDTQYF; CDR3 DNA: TGTGCCTGGAGTGTACGGGTTAGCGGCACAGATACGCAGTATTTT
D gene: TRBD1; J gene: TRBJ2-7; clone size: NA; V gene: TRBV10-3; CDR3 protein: CAISSGQGLNYEQYF; CDR3 DNA: TGTGCCATCAGCTCCGGACAGGGGTTAAACTACGAGCAGTACTTC
D gene: NA; J gene: TRBJ1-2; clone size: NA; V gene: TRBV7-3; CDR3 protein: CASDKGRLYGYTF; CDR3 DNA: TGTGCCAGCGACAAGGGCAGACTGTATGGCTACACCTTC
D gene: TRBD1; J gene: TRBJ2-7; clone size: NA; V gene: TRBV27; CDR3 protein: CASSYLPGTGNEQYF; CDR3 DNA: TGTGCCAGCAGTTACCTTCCCGGGACAGGGAACGAGCAGTACTTC
D gene: NA; J gene: TRBJ2-7; clone size: NA; V gene: TRBV15; CDR3 protein: CATSREVGRGEQYF; CDR3 DNA: TGTGCCACCAGCAGAGAAGTCGGTCGGGGGGAGCAGTACTTC
D gene: NA; J gene: TRBJ1-1; clone size: NA; V gene: TRBV30; CDR3 protein: CAWAGTTNTEAFF; CDR3 DNA: TGTGCCTGGGCCGGGACAACGAACACTGAAGCTTTCTTT
D gene: NA; J gene: TRBJ1-1; clone size: NA; V gene: TRBV19; CDR3 protein: CASSIGVGLNTEAFF; CDR3 DNA: TGTGCCAGTAGTATCGGGGTCGGATTGAACACTGAAGCTTTCTTT
D gene: NA; J gene: TRBJ2-3; clone size: NA; V gene: TRBV29-1; CDR3 protein: CSADSATGTQYF; CDR3 DNA: TGCAGTGCAGACTCGGCCACGGGTACGCAGTATTTT
D gene: NA; J gene: TRBJ1-1; clone size: NA; V gene: TRBV5-1; CDR3 protein: CASSLAGGMNTEAFF; CDR3 DNA: TGCGCCAGCAGCTTGGCCGGGGGAATGAACACTGAAGCTTTCTTT
D gene: TRBD2; J gene: TRBJ2-7; clone size: NA; V gene: TRBV6-1; CDR3 protein: CASSEGTSGGLSSYEQYF; CDR3 DNA: TGTGCCAGCAGTGAAGGGACTAGCGGGGGGCTAAGCTCCTACGAGCAGTACTTC
D gene: TRBD2; J gene: TRBJ2-5; clone size: NA; V gene: TRBV27; CDR3 protein: CASRTSGGAKTQYF; CDR3 DNA: TGTGCCAGTAGGACTAGCGGGGGGGCAAAGACCCAGTACTTC
D gene: TRBD1; J gene: TRBJ1-5; clone size: NA; V gene: TRBV28; CDR3 protein: CASSPQGAQPQHF; CDR3 DNA: TGTGCCAGCAGTCCCCAGGGGGCTCAGCCCCAGCATTTT
D gene: TRBD1; J gene: TRBJ2-7; clone size: NA; V gene: TRBV30; CDR3 protein: CAWSRGGQGYEQYF; CDR3 DNA: TGTGCCTGGAGTAGAGGGGGACAGGGTTACGAGCAGTACTTC
D gene: NA; J gene: TRBJ1-1; clone size: NA; V gene: TRBV27; CDR3 protein: CASSPNRGAEAFF; CDR3 DNA: TGTGCCAGCAGTCCAAACCGGGGAGCTGAAGCTTTCTTT
D gene: TRBD1; J gene: TRBJ1-2; clone size: NA; V gene: TRBV5-6; CDR3 protein: CASSGDRGNYGYTF; CDR3 DNA: TGTGCCAGCAGCGGGGACAGGGGGAACTATGGCTACACCTTC
D gene: NA; J gene: TRBJ2-5; clone size: NA; V gene: TRBV27; CDR3 protein: CASRRLAAGETQYF; CDR3 DNA: TGTGCCAGCAGGCGGCTGGCTGCAGGCGAGACCCAGTACTTC